This is a list of T cell receptor beta chains from one sample in a study of CD8 T cells in ankylosing spondylitis. TCRdb re-called the 5' RACE reads through MiXCR, storing one row per CDR3 protein. In the table there are 700,000 or so distinct CDR3 sequences, around a fifth of which are singletons. The sequenced sample was blood, either unsorted or a sorted T cell fraction (not recorded which). The receptors derive from a male donor with ankylosing spondylitis. Both conserved end residues are part of each CDR3. The D gene is left open where the match is weak. Size is omitted from some rows. Given values are once, few, many or a class for expanded clones.

cdr3_aa	cdr3_nt	j_call	v_call	clone_size	d_call
CASSPWAPGDTQYF	TGTGCCAGCTCACCATGGGCACCAGGAGATACGCAGTATTTT	TRBJ2-3	TRBV18	-	-
CASSPVGLGETQYF	TGCGCCAGCAGTCCGGTGGGACTAGGAGAGACCCAGTACTTC	TRBJ2-5	TRBV5-1	-	TRBD2
CSFGYGNTEAFF	TGCAGCTTCGGGTACGGGAACACTGAAGCTTTCTTT	TRBJ1-1	TRBV29-1	-	-
CASSSFGAGDTQYF	TGTGCCAGCAGCTCCTTTGGGGCGGGAGATACGCAGTATTTT	TRBJ2-3	TRBV7-8	-	-
CASSLTGQGVLDTQYF	TGCGCCAGCAGCCTGACGGGACAGGGTGTTTTGGATACGCAGTATTTT	TRBJ2-3	TRBV5-1	-	TRBD1
CASRGPLRDGYTF	TGTGCCAGCAGGGGCCCTTTAAGGGATGGCTACACCTTC	TRBJ1-2	TRBV2	-	-
CASSRTGLTRAGELFF	TGTGCCAGCAGTAGGACAGGTCTAACAAGGGCCGGGGAGCTGTTTTTT	TRBJ2-2	TRBV6-1	-	TRBD1
CASSFEGETQYF	TGTGCCAGCAGCTTTGAGGGGGAGACCCAGTACTTC	TRBJ2-5	TRBV7-9	-	-
CSGGQGYYEQYF	TGCAGCGGCGGACAGGGTTACTACGAGCAGTACTTC	TRBJ2-7	TRBV29-1	many	TRBD1
CASSAGGKTQYF	TGTGCCAGCAGCGCCGGAGGGAAGACCCAGTACTTC	TRBJ2-5	TRBV7-9	many	-
CASSPNLRATYNEQFF	TGTGCCAGCAGCCCCAACCTTCGGGCTACCTACAATGAGCAGTTCTTC	TRBJ2-1	TRBV4-2	-	-
CASSGTVGRQPQHF	TGTGCCAGCAGTGGGACAGTAGGACGGCAGCCCCAGCATTTT	TRBJ1-5	TRBV12-3/TRBV12-4	many	TRBD1
CASSLSGTGSSGNTIYF	TGTGCCAGCAGCTTGTCGGGAACGGGGAGCTCTGGAAACACCATATATTTT	TRBJ1-3	TRBV5-6	-	-
CASSLLGAAGQVETQYF	TGTGCCAGCAGCTTATTGGGAGCGGCCGGCCAGGTTGAAACGCAGTATTTT	TRBJ2-3	TRBV7-9	few	-
CASEAGVEQFF	TGTGCCAGTGAAGCGGGAGTTGAGCAGTTCTTC	TRBJ2-1	TRBV19	-	TRBD2
CASSHHRETQYF	TGTGCTAGCAGCCACCACCGGGAGACCCAGTACTTC	TRBJ2-5	TRBV7-7	few	-